This T cell receptor (beta chain) was recorded in a study of T cells in Graves' hyperthyroidism and ophthalmopathy. CDR1 and CDR2 (germline): MNHNS, SASEGT. This CDR3 has 13 residues. V was clipped by 6 bases and J by 3 bases, with 11 bases between them. The authors obtained PBMCs from 10 ml of fresh peripheral blood. TCR beta CDR3 region amplification was performed from RNA transcripts. The TCR CDR3 first-round RT-PCR relied on the HTBI primer set. TCRdb re-called the multiplex PCR reads through MiXCR, storing one row per CDR3 protein. The repertoire holds under 400,000 distinct CDR3 sequences, with approximately 18% as singletons.

This TCR was recovered from a woman aged 50 to 65 with Graves' hyperthyroidism. Sequenced sample: blood. J is TRBJ1-1 and V is TRBV6-1; the D is unclear. This CDR3 reads CASSIPQDTEAFF. Written as DNA, the CDR3 is TGTGCCAGCAGCATTCCGCAGGACACTGAAGCTTTCTTT.